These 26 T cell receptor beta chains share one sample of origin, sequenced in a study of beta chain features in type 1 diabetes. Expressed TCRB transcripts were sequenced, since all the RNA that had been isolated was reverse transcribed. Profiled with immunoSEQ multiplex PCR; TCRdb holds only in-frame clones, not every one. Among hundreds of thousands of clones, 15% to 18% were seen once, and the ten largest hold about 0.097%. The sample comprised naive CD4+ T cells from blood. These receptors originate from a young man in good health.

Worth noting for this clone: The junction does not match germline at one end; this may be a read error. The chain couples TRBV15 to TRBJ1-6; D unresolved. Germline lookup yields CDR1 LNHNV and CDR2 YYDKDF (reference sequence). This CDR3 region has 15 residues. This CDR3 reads CATSRDPLTGSLLHF. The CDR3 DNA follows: TGTGCCACCAGCAGAGATCCCCTAACGGGTTCACTCCTCCACTTT.

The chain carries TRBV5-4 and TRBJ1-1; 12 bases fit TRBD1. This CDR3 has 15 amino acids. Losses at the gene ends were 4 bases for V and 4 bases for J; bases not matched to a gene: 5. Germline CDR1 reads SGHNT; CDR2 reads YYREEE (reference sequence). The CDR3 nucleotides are TGTGCCAGCAGCCCAGGGGACAGGGGGCTCACTGAAGCTTTCTTT. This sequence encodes CASSPGDRGLTEAFF.

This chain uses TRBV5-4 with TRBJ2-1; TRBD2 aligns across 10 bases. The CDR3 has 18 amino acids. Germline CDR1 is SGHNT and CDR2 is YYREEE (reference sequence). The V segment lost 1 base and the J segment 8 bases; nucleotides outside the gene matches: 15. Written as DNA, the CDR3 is TGTGCCAGCAGCTTGCTAGCTAGCGGGAGACTTAGCTTCGATGAGCAGTTCTTC. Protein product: CASSLLASGRLSFDEQFF.

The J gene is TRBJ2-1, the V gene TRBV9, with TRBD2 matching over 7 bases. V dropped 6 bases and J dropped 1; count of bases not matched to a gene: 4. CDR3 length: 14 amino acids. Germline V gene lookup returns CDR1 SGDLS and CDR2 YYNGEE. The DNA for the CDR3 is TGTGCCAGCACCACGGGGGGTTCCTACAATGAGCAGTTCTTC. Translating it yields CASTTGGSYNEQFF.

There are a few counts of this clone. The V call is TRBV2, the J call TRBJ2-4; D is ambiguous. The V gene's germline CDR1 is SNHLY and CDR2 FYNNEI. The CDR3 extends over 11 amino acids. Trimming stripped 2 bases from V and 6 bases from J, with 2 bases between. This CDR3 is CASSEPNIQYF. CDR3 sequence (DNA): TGTGCCAGCAGTGAACCAAACATTCAGTACTTC.

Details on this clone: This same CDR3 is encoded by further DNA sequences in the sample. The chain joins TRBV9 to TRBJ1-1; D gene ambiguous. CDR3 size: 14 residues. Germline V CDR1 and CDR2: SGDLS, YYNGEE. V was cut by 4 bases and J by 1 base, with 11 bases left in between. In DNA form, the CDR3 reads TGTGCCAGCAGCCCTTGGACCGGGAACACTGAAGCTTTCTTT. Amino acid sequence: CASSPWTGNTEAFF.

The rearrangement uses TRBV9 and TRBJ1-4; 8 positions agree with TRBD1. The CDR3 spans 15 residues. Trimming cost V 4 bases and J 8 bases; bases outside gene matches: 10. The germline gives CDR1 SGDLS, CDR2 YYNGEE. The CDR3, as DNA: TGTGCCAGCAGCCTTACCGGGACAGGTCGGGAAAAACTGTTTTTT. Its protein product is CASSLTGTGREKLFF.

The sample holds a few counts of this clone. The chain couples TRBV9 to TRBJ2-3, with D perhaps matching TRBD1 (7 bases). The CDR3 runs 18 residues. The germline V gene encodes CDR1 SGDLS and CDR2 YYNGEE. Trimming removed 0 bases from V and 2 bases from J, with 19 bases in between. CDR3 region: CASSVAGRRGRHTDTQYF. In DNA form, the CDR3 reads TGTGCCAGCAGCGTAGCCGGGAGAAGGGGGCGACACACAGATACGCAGTATTTT.

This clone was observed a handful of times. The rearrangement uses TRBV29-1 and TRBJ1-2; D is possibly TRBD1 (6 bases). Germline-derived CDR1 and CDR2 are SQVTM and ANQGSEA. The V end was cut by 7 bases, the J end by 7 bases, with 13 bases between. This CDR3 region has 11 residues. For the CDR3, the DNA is TGCAGCGCTCGAGCGGGGGCTGGCTACACCTTC. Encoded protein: CSARAGAGYTF.

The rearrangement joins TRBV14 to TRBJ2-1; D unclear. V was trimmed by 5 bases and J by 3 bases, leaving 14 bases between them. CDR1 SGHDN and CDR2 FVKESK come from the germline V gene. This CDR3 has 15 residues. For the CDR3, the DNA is TGTGCCAGCAGCGTAGGACCAACATACTACAATGAGCAGTTCTTC. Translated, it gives CASSVGPTYYNEQFF.

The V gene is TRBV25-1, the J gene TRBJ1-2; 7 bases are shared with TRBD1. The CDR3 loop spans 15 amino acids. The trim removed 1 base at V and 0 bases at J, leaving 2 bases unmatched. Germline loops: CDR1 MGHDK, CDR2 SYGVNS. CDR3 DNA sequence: TGTGCCAGCAGTGAATCCCAGGGGGCTAACTATGGCTACACCTTC. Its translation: CASSESQGANYGYTF.

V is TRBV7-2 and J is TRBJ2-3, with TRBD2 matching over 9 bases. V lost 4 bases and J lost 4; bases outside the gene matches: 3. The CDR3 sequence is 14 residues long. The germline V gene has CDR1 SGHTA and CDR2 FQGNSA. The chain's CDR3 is CASSSSGASDTQYF. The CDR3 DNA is TGTGCCAGCAGCTCTAGCGGGGCCTCAGATACGCAGTATTTT.

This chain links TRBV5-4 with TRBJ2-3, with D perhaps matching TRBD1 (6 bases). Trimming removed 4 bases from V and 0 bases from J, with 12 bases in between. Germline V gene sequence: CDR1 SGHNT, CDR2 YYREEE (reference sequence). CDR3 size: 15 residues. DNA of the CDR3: TGTGCCAGCAGCCACAACAGGGCTAGCACAGATACGCAGTATTTT. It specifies CASSHNRASTDTQYF. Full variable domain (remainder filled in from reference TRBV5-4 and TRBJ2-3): ETGVTQSPTHLIKTRGQQVTLRCSSQSGHNTVSWYQQALGQGPQFIFQYYREEENGRGNFPPRFSGLQFPNYSSELNVNALELDDSALYLCASSHNRASTDTQYFGPGTRLTVL.

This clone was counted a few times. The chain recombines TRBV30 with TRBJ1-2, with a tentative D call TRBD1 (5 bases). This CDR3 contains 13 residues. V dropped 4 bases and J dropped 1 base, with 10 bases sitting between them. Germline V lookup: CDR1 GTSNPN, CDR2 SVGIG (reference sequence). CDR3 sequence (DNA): TGTGCCTGGAAGGACACCAATAACTATGGCTACACCTTC. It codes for CAWKDTNNYGYTF. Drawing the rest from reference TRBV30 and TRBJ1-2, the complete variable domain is SQTIHQWPATLVQPVGSPLSLECTVEGTSNPNLYWYRQAAGRGLQLLFYSVGIGQISSEVPQNLSASRPQDRQFILSSKKLLLSDSGFYLCAWKDTNNYGYTFGSGTRLTVV.

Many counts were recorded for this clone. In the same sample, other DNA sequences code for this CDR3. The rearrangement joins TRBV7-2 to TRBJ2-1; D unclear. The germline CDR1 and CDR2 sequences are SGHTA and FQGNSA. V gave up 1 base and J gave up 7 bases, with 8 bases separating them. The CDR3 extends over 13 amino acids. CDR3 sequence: CASSLVFGNEQFF. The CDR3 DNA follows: TGTGCCAGCAGCTTAGTGTTTGGGAATGAGCAGTTCTTC.

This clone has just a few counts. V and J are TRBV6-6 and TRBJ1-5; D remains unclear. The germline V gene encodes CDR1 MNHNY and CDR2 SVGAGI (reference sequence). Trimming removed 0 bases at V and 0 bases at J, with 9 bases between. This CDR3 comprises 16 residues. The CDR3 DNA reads TGTGCCAGCAGTTACTCGACCGGGCCTAGCAATCAGCCCCAGCATTTT. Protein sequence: CASSYSTGPSNQPQHF.

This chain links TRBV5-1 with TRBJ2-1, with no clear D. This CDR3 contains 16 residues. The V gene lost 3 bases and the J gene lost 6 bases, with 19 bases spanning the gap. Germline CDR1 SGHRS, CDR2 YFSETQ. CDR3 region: CASSYTSQATGNEQFF. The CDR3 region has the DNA TGCGCCAGCAGCTATACTTCTCAGGCTACCGGCAATGAGCAGTTCTTC.

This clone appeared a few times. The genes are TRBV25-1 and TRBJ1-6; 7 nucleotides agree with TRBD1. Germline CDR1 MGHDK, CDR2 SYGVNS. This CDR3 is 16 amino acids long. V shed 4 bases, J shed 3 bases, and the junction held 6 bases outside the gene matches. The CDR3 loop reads CASSGAGTVYNSPLHF. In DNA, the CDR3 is TGTGCCAGCAGTGGCGCCGGGACAGTCTATAATTCACCCCTCCACTTT.

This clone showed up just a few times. CDR3 amino acids: CASSEYPGPQRDQPQHF. The CDR3 nucleotides are TGTGCCAGCAGTGAATACCCCGGGCCACAGAGGGATCAGCCCCAGCATTTT. V is TRBV25-1 and J is TRBJ1-5; D remains unclear. The germline V and J ends were trimmed by 0 bases and 5 bases, with 17 bases remaining between them. From germline, CDR1 is MGHDK and CDR2 SYGVNS. This CDR3 spans 17 amino acids. The full variable domain, completed using reference TRBV25-1 and TRBJ1-5, is EADIYQTPRYLVIGTGKKITLECSQTMGHDKMYWYQQDPGMELHLIHYSYGVNSTEKGDLSSESTVSRIRTEHFPLTLESARPSHTSQYLCASSEYPGPQRDQPQHFGDGTRLSIL.

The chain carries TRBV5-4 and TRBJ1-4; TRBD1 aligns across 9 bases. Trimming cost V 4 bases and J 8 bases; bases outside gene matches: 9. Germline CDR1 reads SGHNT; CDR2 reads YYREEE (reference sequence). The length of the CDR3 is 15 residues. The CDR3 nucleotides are TGTGCCAGCAGCGAACCGGGACAGGGTGGGGAAAAACTGTTTTTT. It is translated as CASSEPGQGGEKLFF.

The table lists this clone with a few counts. Written as DNA, the CDR3 is TGCGCCAGCACTGCGACTAGCGTCTCCTACGAGCAGTACTTC. Protein: CASTATSVSYEQYF. The chain is built from TRBV5-1 and TRBJ2-7; 8 positions agree with TRBD2. Trimming cost V 6 bases and J 0 bases; bases outside gene matches: 5. CDR1 is SGHRS, CDR2 YFSETQ, per germline. This CDR3 has 14 amino acids.

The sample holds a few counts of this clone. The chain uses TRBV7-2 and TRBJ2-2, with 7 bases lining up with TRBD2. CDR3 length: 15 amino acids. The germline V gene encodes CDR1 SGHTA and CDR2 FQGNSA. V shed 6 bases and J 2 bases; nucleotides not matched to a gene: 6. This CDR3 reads CASRPPGLNTGELFF. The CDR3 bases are TGTGCCAGCAGGCCGCCGGGACTAAACACCGGGGAGCTGTTTTTT.

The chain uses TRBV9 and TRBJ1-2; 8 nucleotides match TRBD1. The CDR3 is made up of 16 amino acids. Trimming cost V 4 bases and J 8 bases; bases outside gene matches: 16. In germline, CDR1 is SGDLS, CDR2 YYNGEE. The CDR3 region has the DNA TGTGCCAGCAGCATGGGACAGGTGACCGTTGGGTCCGGCTACACCTTC. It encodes CASSMGQVTVGSGYTF.

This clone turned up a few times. CDR3 sequence: CASSVLGNEQFF. As DNA, the CDR3 is TGTGCCAGCAGCGTACTGGGAAATGAGCAGTTCTTC. V and J are TRBV9 and TRBJ2-1, with D hard to call. The length of the CDR3 is 12 residues. Germline assignment: CDR1 SGDLS and CDR2 YYNGEE. Trimming took 1 base from V and 7 from J, leaving 6 bases between them.

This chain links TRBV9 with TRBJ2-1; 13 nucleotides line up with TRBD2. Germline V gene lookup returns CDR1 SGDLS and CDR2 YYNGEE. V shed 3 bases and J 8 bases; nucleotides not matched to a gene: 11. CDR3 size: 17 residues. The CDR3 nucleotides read TGTGCCAGCAGCGGAAGACTAGCGGGAGGTATTTGCTATGAGCAGTTCTTC. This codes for CASSGRLAGGICYEQFF. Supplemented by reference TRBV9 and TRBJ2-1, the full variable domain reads DSGVTQTPKHLITATGQRVTLRCSPRSGDLSVYWYQQSLDQGLQFLIQYYNGEERAKGNILERFSAQQFPDLHSELNLSSLELGDSALYFCASSGRLAGGICYEQFFGPGTRLTVL.

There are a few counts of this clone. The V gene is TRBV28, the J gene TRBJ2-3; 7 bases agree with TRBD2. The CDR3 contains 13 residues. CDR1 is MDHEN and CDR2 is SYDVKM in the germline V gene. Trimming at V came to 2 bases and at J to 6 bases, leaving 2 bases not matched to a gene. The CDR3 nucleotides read TGTGCCAGCAGTTTAGGGGAGGGGGATACGCAGTATTTT. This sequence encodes CASSLGEGDTQYF.